The present TCR beta chain was sequenced within a study of blood T cells in healthy people across ages. Findings and limits, study-wide: Bulk PBMC profiling left naive and antigen-experienced comparisons inconclusive. Roughly linear declines in TCR beta diversity per million T cells occurred with age. Investigators treated diversity estimates from one million T cells as underestimates.

Losses at the gene ends were 5 bases for V and 3 bases for J; bases not matched to a gene: 8. CDR1 is SQVTM and CDR2 is ANQGSEA in the germline V gene. CDR3 length: 15 residues. The authors ran a second PCR of about 6 to 12 cycles using a sample-barcoded 5' primer and a J-beta primer mix. One entry per CDR3 protein results from TCRdb running MiXCR on the 5' RACE reads. Seen here are fewer than 800,000 distinct CDR3 sequences, around a quarter observed once, and the top ten hold just under 9.5%. A word on this clonotype: What it binds is not known.

This sample also appeared in a second study, on T cells of mothers and their children. That source adds: Over 9.5 million reads per mother and around 3 million per child were obtained.

The chain uses TRBV29-1 and TRBJ2-2, with TRBD1 matching over 8 bases. This receptor was taken from a boy aged 10-17 years in good health. Sequenced sample: blood. CDR3 in DNA: TGCAGCGTTCCCGCGGGACAGGTTTACACCGGGGAGCTGTTTTTT. It translates to CSVPAGQVYTGELFF.